This TCR beta chain was identified during a study of cytomegalovirus exposure and HLA in healthy donors. A remark on this clone: Antigen: not known.

Study results and limitations: Across all donors, roughly uniform sequencing depth was an assumption of the presence/absence analyses.

This CDR3 is built from 12 residues. Germline CDR1 is SGHRS and CDR2 is YFSETQ. The V and J ends lost 0 bases and 4 bases respectively, with 4 bases between them. Use of 60 Vbeta and 13 Jbeta primers characterized the PCR. Libraries were prepared by immunoSEQ multiplex PCR; TCRdb keeps only in-frame clonotypes and omits some of them. Among roughly 50,000 clones listed, just under 75% were seen once. The clonotype originates from a man aged 30 to 39 in good health and CMV-seropositive. The sequencing input was PBMCs. The rearrangement uses TRBV5-1 and TRBJ1-1; D not certain. As DNA, the CDR3 is TGCGCCAGCAGCTTGGAGCGCACTGAAGCTTTCTTT. Encoded protein: CASSLERTEAFF.